Each of the 11 T cell receptor beta chains below was sequenced from the same sample in a study of T cells after yellow fever vaccination. TCRdb reprocessed the 5' RACE reads via MiXCR and lists one record per CDR3 protein. Of tens of thousands of distinct CDR3 sequences in the sample, just under 8% were seen once. Sequences were derived from CD8+ T cells sorted from PBMCs, sampled on the day of the yellow fever booster vaccination. The receptor set was obtained from a man aged 30-40 years who received the YFV17D yellow fever vaccine.

This clonotype was detected a few times. The V and J genes are TRBV25-1 and TRBJ1-2; D unclear. V was clipped by 2 bases and J by 14 bases, with 12 bases between them. The CDR3 has 11 amino acids. Germline V gene lookup returns CDR1 MGHDK and CDR2 SYGVNS. The CDR3 region is CASSERGNLTF. The CDR3 DNA reads as TGTGCCAGCAGTGAACGCGGAAACTTGACCTTC.

This clonotype was seen many times. The gene calls are TRBV27 and TRBJ2-7, with a weak D call TRBD2 (5 bases). Per germline, CDR1 MNHEY and CDR2 SMNVEV (reference sequence). This CDR3 is built from 14 residues. V dropped 0 bases and J dropped 9 bases, with 15 bases sitting between them. CDR3 amino acids: CASSLSSGVSGQYF. CDR3 DNA sequence: TGTGCCAGCAGTTTATCCAGCGGCGTATCAGGGCAGTACTTC.

This clonotype was detected a few times. V gene TRBV5-1 combines with J gene TRBJ2-2, with 7 bases lining up with TRBD2. CDR3 length: 13 amino acids. Germline trimming cut 0 bases from V and 9 bases from J; bases unmatched to any gene: 2. The germline V gene has CDR1 SGHRS and CDR2 YFSETQ. The CDR3 spells CASSLAGGRELFF. As DNA, the CDR3 is TGCGCCAGCAGCTTGGCGGGAGGTCGGGAGCTGTTTTTT. Full variable domain (rest looked up from reference TRBV5-1 and TRBJ2-2): KAGVTQTPRYLIKTRGQQVTLSCSPISGHRSVSWYQQTPGQGLQFLFEYFSETQRNKGNFPGRFSGRQFSNSRSEMNVSTLELGDSALYLCASSLAGGRELFFGEGSRLTVL.

This clonotype was seen a few times. This chain connects TRBV4-3 to TRBJ2-1; 10 nucleotides align to TRBD1. CDR3 length equals 14 residues. Germline assignment: CDR1 LGHNA and CDR2 YSLEER. The junction had 5 bases not matched to a gene; V was cut back by 3 bases and J by 9 bases. CDR3: CASSHGTGVGEQFF. In DNA, the CDR3 is TGCGCCAGCAGCCACGGGACAGGGGTGGGTGAGCAGTTCTTC.

Turning to this clonotype: This may be a read error, as it is one base from a much larger clone. The chain joins TRBV6-2 or TRBV6-3 to TRBJ2-2; 12 nucleotides line up with TRBD2. Unmatched junction bases numbered 6, after V lost 6 bases and J lost 7 bases. The germline V gene encodes CDR1 MNHEY and CDR2 SVGEGT. The CDR3 runs to 15 residues. For the CDR3, the DNA is TGTGCCAGCAGGGGGACTAGCGGGTCCCTCGGGGAGCTGTTTTTT. It is translated as CASRGTSGSLGELFF.

The chain couples TRBV20-1 to TRBJ2-7, with 8 bases identical to TRBD1. CDR1 and CDR2 (germline): DFQATT, SNEGSKA (reference sequence). CDR3 length equals 13 residues. V gave up 5 bases and J gave up 0 bases; unmatched junction bases: 3. The CDR3 region has the DNA TGCAGTGCTCCGGGACAGGACTCCTACGAGCAGTACTTC. Translating it yields CSAPGQDSYEQYF.

This clonotype was seen at least ten times. The J gene is TRBJ2-2, the V gene TRBV6-5; TRBD1 or TRBD2 may be the D gene (5 bases each). Deletions cut 3 bases from V and 7 bases from J, with 15 bases between. The CDR3 consists of 15 residues. Germline CDR1 reads MNHEY; CDR2 reads SVGAGI. The CDR3 DNA follows: TGTGCCAGCAGTTATTCTGGGGGTTACCACGGGGAGCTGTTTTTT. Its translation: CASSYSGGYHGELFF.

The chain carries TRBV25-1 and TRBJ2-1; TRBD2 agrees at 10 bases. V shed 7 bases and J 3 bases; nucleotides not matched to a gene: 6. This CDR3 comprises 15 residues. Germline lookup yields CDR1 MGHDK and CDR2 SYGVNS. CDR3 nucleotide sequence: TGTGCCAGCACAACCGGGACTAGCGTCTACAATGAGCAGTTCTTC. Amino acid sequence: CASTTGTSVYNEQFF.

This clonotype has at least ten counts. This chain joins TRBV7-3 and TRBJ2-5; 10 positions agree with TRBD1. CDR1 and CDR2 from the germline V gene are SGHTA and FQGTGA. The junction had 14 bases not matched to a gene; V was cut back by 8 bases and J by 2 bases. This CDR3 spans 17 amino acids. The CDR3 is CASGTGQGTPDQETQYF. For the CDR3, the DNA is TGTGCCAGCGGGACGGGACAGGGGACCCCCGATCAAGAGACCCAGTACTTC.

This clonotype was counted many times. CDR3 nucleotide sequence: TGTGCCAGCAGCTTGGGGAGTCAGCCCCAGCATTTT. This codes for CASSLGSQPQHF. The gene calls are TRBV7-9 and TRBJ1-5; D call uncertain. The CDR3 sequence is 12 residues long. Trimming left V 3 bases short and J 6 bases short, with 6 bases between. Germline values: CDR1 SEHNR, CDR2 FQNEAQ (reference sequence).

This clonotype was counted between two and nine times. The gene calls are TRBV27 and TRBJ2-3; D is unresolved. The V gene's germline CDR1 is MNHEY and CDR2 SMNVEV (reference sequence). The length of the CDR3 is 15 residues. Trimming removed 5 bases at V and 0 bases at J, with 12 bases between. The DNA of the CDR3 is TGTGCCAGCAGTAGGTACAGCTTAAGCACAGATACGCAGTATTTT. Protein: CASSRYSLSTDTQYF.